The entry below describes one T cell receptor (beta chain). Its antigen is undetermined. PCR was performed using 60 Vbeta and 13 Jbeta primers. Libraries were prepared by immunoSEQ multiplex PCR; TCRdb keeps only in-frame clonotypes and omits some of them. The data contain about 160,000 clones, around 76% of them seen just once; the ten biggest clones take up around 1.5%. This sample was taken from a study of cytomegalovirus exposure and HLA in healthy donors. CDR3 length: 14 amino acids. The V end lost 5 bases, the J end lost 2 bases, and 13 bases lay between the germline ends. Germline V CDR1 and CDR2: MNHEY, SMNVEV (reference sequence). Study-wide findings and caveats: In a later analysis, a genetic analysis reported fewer productive-TCR N-insertions in an Asian-associated ancestry cluster than the cohort average. Judged likely to be a sequencing artifact was a cluster of highly shared sequence variants.

Sequencing was done on a sample of PBMCs. The gene calls are TRBV27 and TRBJ2-7; D is uncertain. This sequence was found in a man aged 35 to 55 in good health and CMV-seronegative. CDR3 in amino acids: CASSPRSPTYEQYF. The CDR3 region has the DNA TGTGCCAGCAGTCCCAGGTCCCCGACCTACGAGCAGTACTTC.